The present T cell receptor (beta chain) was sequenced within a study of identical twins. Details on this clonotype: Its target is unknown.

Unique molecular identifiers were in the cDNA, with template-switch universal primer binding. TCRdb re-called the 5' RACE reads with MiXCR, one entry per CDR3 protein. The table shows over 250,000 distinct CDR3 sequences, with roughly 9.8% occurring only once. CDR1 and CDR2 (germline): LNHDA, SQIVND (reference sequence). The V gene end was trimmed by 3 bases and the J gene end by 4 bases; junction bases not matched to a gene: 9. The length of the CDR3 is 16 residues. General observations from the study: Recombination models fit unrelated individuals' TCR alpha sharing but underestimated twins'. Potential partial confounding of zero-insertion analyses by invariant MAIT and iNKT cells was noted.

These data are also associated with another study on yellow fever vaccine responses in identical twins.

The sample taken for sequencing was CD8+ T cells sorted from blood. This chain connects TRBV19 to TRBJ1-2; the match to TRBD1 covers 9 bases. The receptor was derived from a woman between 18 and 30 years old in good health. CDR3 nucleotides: TGTGCCAGTAGTATCCGGGACAGGGTAGCAACCTATGGCTACACCTTC. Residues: CASSIRDRVATYGYTF.